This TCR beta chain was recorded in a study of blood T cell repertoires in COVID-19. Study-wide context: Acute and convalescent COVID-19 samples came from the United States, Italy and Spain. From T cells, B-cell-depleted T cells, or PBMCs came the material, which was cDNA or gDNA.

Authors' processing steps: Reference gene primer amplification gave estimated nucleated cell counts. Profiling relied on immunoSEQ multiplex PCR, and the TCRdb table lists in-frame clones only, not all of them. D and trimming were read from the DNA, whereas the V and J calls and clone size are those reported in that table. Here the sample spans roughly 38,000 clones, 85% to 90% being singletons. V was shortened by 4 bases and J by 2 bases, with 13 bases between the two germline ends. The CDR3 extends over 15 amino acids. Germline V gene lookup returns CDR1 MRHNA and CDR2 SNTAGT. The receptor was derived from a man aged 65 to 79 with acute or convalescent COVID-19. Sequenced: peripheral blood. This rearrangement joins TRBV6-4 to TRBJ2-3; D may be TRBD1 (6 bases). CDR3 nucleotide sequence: TGTGCCAGCAGTGGGACAGACACACACACAGATACGCAGTATTTT. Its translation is CASSGTDTHTDTQYF.